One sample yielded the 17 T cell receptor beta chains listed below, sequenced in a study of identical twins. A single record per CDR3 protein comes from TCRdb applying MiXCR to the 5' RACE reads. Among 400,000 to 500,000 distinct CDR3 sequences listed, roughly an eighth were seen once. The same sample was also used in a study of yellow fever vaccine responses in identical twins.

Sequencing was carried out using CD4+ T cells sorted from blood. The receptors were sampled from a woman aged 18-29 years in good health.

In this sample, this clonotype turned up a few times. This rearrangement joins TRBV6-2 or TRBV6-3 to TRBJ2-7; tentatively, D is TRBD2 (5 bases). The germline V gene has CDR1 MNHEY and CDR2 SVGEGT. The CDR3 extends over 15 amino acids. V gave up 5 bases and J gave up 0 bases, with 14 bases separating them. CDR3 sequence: CASSVESGYSYEQYF. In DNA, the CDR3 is TGTGCCAGCAGTGTCGAATCGGGGTACTCCTACGAGCAGTACTTC.

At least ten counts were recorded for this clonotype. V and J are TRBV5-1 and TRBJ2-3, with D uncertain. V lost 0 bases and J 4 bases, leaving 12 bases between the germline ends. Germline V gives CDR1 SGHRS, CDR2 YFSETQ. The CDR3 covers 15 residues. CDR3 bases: TGCGCCAGCAGCTTGGGCCCATTGGACCCAGATACGCAGTATTTT. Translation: CASSLGPLDPDTQYF. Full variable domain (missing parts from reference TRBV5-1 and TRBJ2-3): KAGVTQTPRYLIKTRGQQVTLSCSPISGHRSVSWYQQTPGQGLQFLFEYFSETQRNKGNFPGRFSGRQFSNSRSEMNVSTLELGDSALYLCASSLGPLDPDTQYFGPGTRLTVL.

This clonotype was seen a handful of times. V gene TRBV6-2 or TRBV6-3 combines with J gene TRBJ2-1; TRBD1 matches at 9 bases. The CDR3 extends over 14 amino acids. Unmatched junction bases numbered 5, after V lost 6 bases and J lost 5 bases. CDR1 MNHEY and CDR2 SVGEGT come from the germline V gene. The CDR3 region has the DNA TGTGCCAGCAGAAGGGACAGGGTGGACAATGAGCAGTTCTTC. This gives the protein CASRRDRVDNEQFF.

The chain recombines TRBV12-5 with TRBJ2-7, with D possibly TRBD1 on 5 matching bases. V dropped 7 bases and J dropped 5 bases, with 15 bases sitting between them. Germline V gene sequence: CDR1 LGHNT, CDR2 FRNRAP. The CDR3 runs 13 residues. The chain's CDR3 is CASAGSRADEQYF. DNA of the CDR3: TGTGCTAGTGCAGGGTCCCGGGCGGACGAGCAGTACTTC.

CDR3 DNA sequence: TGTGCCAGCAGCTTAGTACTAGCGGGGGGCTCTGCCTACAATGAGCAGTTCTTC. This gives the protein CASSLVLAGGSAYNEQFF. This chain links TRBV7-6 with TRBJ2-1; TRBD2 matches 12 bases. The CDR3 totals 18 residues. V was pared by 1 base and J by 2 bases, with 6 bases of the junction left unmatched. Germline values: CDR1 SGHVS, CDR2 FNYEAQ.

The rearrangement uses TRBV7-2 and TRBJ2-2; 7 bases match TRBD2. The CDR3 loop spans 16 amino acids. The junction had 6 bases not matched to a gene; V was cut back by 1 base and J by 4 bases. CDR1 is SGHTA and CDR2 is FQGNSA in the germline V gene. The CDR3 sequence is CASSLVGSGSTGELFF. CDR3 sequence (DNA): TGTGCCAGCAGCTTAGTAGGTAGCGGGTCCACCGGGGAGCTGTTTTTT.

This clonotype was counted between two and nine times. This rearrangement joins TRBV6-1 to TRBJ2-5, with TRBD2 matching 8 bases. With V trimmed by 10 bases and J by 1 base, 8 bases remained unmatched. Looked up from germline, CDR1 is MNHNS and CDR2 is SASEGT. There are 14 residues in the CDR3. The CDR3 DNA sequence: TGTGCCACCGAAGGGCGGGGGGTCCAAGAGACCCAGTACTTC. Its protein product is CATEGRGVQETQYF.

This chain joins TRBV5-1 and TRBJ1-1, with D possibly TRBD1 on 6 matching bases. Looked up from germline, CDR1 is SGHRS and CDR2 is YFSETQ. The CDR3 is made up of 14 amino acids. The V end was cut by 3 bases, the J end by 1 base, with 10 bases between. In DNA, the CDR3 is TGCGCCAGCAGCTACGGGACACAGAACACTGAAGCTTTCTTT. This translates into CASSYGTQNTEAFF.

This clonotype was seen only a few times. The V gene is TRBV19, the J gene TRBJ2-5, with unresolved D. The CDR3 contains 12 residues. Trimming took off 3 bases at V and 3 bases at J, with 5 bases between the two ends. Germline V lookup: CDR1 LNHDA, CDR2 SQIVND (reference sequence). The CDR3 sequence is CASSIREETQYF. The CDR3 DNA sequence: TGTGCCAGTAGTATTCGGGAAGAGACCCAGTACTTC.

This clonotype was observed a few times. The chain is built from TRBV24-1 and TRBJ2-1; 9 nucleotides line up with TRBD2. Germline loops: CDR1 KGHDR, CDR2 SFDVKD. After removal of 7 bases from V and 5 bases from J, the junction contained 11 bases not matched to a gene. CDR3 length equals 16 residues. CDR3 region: CATSHPIAGADNEQFF. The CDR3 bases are TGTGCCACCAGCCACCCCATAGCGGGAGCTGACAATGAGCAGTTCTTC.

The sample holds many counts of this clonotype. CDR3 DNA: TGCGCCAGCAGCTTGGACAGGGGAACGAACACTGAAGCTTTCTTT. This translates into CASSLDRGTNTEAFF. This chain uses TRBV5-1 with TRBJ1-1, with 7 bases aligning to TRBD1. CDR1 is SGHRS, CDR2 YFSETQ, per germline. With V trimmed by 0 bases and J by 1 base, 3 bases remained unmatched. This CDR3 is 15 amino acids long.

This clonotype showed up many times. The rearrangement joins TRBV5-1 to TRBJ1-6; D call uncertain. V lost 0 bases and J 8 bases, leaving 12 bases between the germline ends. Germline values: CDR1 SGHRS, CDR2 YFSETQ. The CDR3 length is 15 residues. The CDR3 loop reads CASSLALRSYSPLHF. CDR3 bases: TGCGCCAGCAGCTTGGCCTTAAGGTCCTATTCACCCCTCCACTTT. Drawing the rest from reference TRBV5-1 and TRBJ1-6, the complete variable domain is KAGVTQTPRYLIKTRGQQVTLSCSPISGHRSVSWYQQTPGQGLQFLFEYFSETQRNKGNFPGRFSGRQFSNSRSEMNVSTLELGDSALYLCASSLALRSYSPLHFGNGTRLTVT.

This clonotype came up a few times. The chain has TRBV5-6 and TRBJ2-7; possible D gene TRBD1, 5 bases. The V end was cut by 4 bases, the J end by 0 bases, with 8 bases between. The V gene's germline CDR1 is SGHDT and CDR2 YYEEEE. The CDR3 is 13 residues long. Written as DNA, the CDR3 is TGTGCCAGCAGCCGACAGCCCTCCTACGAGCAGTACTTC. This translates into CASSRQPSYEQYF. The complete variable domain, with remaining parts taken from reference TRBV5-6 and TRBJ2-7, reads DAGVTQSPTHLIKTRGQQVTLRCSPKSGHDTVSWYQQALGQGPQFIFQYYEEEERQRGNFPDRFSGHQFPNYSSELNVNALLLGDSALYLCASSRQPSYEQYFGPGTRLTVT.

CDR3 sequence reads: CASSPTSGTELSVEQYF. CDR3 coding DNA: TGTGCCAGCAGTCCGACCTCCGGGACAGAGTTGTCCGTCGAGCAGTACTTC. The rearrangement uses TRBV28 and TRBJ2-7, with 7 bases aligning to TRBD1. The germline V gene encodes CDR1 MDHEN and CDR2 SYDVKM. V was pared by 5 bases and J by 6 bases, with 19 bases of the junction left unmatched. The CDR3 loop spans 17 amino acids.

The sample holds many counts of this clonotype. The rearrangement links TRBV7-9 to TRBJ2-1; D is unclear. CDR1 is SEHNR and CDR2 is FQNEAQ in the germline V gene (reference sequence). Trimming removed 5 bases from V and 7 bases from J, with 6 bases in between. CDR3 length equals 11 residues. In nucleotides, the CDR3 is TGTGCCAGCAGCCGTAGTAATGAGCAGTTCTTC. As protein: CASSRSNEQFF.

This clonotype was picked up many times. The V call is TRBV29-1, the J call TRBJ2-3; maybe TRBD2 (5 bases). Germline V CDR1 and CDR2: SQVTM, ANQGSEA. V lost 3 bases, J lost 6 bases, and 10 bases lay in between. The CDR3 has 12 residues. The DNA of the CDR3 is TGCAGCGTTGAGGAGGATAGTGATACGCAGTATTTT. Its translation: CSVEEDSDTQYF.

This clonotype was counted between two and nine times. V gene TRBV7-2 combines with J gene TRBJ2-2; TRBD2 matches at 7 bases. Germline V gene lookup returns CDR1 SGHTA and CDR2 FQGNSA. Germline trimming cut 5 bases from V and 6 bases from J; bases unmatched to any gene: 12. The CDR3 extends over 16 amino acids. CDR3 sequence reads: CASSPWGGGTAGELFF. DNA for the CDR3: TGTGCCAGCAGCCCTTGGGGGGGGGGAACCGCCGGGGAGCTGTTTTTT.